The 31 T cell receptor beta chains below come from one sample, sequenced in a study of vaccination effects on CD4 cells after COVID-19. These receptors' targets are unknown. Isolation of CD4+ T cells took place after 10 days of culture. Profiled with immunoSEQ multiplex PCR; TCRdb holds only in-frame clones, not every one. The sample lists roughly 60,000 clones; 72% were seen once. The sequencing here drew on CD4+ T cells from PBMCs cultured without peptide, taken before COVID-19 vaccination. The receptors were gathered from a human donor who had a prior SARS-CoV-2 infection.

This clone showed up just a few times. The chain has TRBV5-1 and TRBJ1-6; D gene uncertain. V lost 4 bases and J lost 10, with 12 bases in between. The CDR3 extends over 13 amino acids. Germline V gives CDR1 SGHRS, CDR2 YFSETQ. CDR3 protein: CASSPERGSPLHF. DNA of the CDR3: TGCGCCAGCAGCCCGGAGAGAGGATCACCCCTCCACTTT.

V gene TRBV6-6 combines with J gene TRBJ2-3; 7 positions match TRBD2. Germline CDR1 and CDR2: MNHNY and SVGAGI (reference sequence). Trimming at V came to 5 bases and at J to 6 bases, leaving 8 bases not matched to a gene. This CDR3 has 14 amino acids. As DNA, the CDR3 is TGTGCCAGCAGTACACGGACTAGTTGGGATACGCAGTATTTT. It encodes CASSTRTSWDTQYF.

CDR3 region: CASSSLETGKEETQYF. The CDR3 DNA sequence: TGCGCCAGCAGTTCGCTTGAGACAGGGAAAGAAGAGACCCAGTACTTC. V usage is TRBV23-1 and J usage is TRBJ2-5; 7 positions match TRBD1. TRBV23-1 is an ORF, with its function uncertain. Losses at the gene ends were 5 bases for V and 3 bases for J; bases not matched to a gene: 12. The CDR3 extends over 16 amino acids.

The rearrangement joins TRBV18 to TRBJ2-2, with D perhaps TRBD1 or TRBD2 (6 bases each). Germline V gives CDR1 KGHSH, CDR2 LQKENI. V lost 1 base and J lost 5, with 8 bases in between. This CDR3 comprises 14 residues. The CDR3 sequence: CASSPQGGTGELFF. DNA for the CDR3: TGTGCCAGCTCACCACAAGGGGGGACCGGGGAGCTGTTTTTT.

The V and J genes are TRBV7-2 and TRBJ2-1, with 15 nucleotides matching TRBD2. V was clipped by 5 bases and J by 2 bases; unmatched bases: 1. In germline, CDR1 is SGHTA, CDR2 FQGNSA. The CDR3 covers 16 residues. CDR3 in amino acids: CASSRTSGRAYNEQFF. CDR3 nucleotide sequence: TGTGCCAGCAGCAGGACTAGCGGGAGGGCCTACAATGAGCAGTTCTTC.

The chain's CDR3 is CASSMLVRGRDTQYF. Here the CDR3 DNA reads TGTGCCAGTAGTATGTTGGTCCGGGGTCGAGATACGCAGTATTTT. The chain recombines TRBV19 with TRBJ2-3; D may be TRBD2 (5 bases). The germline V gene has CDR1 LNHDA and CDR2 SQIVND (reference sequence). The CDR3 spans 15 residues. Trimming removed 3 bases at V and 5 bases at J, with 15 bases between.

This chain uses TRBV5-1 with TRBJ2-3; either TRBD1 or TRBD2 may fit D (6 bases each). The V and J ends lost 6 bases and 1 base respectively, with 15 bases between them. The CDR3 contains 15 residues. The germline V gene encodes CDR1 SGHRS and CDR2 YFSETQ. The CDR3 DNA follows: TGCGCCAGCACTTTCTGGGGGGCGGGCACAGATACGCAGTATTTT. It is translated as CASTFWGAGTDTQYF.

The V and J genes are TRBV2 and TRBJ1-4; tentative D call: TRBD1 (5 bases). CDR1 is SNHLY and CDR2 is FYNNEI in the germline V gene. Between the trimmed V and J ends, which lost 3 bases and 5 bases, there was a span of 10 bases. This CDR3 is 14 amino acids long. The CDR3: CASSDGRVNEKLFF. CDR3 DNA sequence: TGTGCCAGCAGTGATGGCAGGGTAAATGAAAAACTGTTTTTT. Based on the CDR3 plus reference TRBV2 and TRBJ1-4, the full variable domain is EPEVTQTPSHQVTQMGQEVILRCVPISNHLYFYWYRQILGQKVEFLVSFYNNEISEKSEIFDDQFSVERPDGSNFTLKIRSTKLEDSAMYFCASSDGRVNEKLFFGSGTQLSVL.

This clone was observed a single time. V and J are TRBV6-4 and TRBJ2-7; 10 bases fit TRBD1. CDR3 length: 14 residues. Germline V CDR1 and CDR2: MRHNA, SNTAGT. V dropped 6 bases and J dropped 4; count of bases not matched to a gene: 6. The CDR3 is CASSRDRGSYEQYF. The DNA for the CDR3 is TGTGCCAGCAGCCGGGACAGGGGTTCGTACGAGCAGTACTTC.

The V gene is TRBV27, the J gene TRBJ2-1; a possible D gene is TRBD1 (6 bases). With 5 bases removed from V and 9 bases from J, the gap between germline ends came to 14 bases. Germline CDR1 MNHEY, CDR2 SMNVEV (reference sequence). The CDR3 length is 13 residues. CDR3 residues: CASSPLLGGEQFF. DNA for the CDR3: TGTGCCAGCAGTCCCCTCCTAGGGGGTGAGCAGTTCTTC.

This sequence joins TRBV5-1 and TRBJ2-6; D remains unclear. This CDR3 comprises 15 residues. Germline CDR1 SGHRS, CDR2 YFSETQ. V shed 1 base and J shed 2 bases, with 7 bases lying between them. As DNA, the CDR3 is TGCGCCAGCAGCTTGTTGTCCCCTGGGGCCAACGTCCTGACTTTC. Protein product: CASSLLSPGANVLTF.

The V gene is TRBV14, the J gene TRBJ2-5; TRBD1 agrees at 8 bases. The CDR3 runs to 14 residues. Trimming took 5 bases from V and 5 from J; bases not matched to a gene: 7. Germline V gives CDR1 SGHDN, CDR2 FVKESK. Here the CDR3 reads CASSIGQGFETQYF. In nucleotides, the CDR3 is TGTGCCAGCAGCATCGGACAGGGTTTTGAGACCCAGTACTTC.

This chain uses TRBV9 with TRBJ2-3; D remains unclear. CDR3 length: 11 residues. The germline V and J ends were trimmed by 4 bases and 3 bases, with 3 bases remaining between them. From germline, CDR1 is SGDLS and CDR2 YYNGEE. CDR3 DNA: TGTGCCAGCAGCCTAACAGATACGCAGTATTTT. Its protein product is CASSLTDTQYF.

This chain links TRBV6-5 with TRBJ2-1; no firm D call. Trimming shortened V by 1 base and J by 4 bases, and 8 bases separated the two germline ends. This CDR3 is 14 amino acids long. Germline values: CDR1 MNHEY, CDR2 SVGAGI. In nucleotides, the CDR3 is TGTGCCAGCAGTTACTTGGACCCGTACAATGAGCAGTTCTTC. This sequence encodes CASSYLDPYNEQFF.

CDR3 in amino acids: CASSPMGTGDVPQHF. The CDR3 DNA sequence: TGTGCCAGTAGTCCCATGGGGACAGGGGATGTGCCCCAGCATTTT. This rearrangement joins TRBV19 to TRBJ1-5; 10 bases line up with TRBD1. Germline V gene data show CDR1 as LNHDA and CDR2 as SQIVND (reference sequence). The CDR3 length is 15 residues. J lost 9 bases, V lost 5 bases, and 10 bases had no gene match.

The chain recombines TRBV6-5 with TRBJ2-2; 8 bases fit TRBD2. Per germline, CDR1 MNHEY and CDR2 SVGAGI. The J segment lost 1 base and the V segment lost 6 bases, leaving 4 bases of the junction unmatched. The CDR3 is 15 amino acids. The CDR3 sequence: CASSRLALNTGELFF. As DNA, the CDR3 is TGTGCCAGCAGCCGACTAGCGCTGAACACCGGGGAGCTGTTTTTT.

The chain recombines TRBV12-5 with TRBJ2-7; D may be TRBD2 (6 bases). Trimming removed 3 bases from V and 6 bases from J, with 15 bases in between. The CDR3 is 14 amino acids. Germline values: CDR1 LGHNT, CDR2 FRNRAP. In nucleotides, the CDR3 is TGTGCTAGTGGTTTTGGCAGGGAGGCGCGCGAGCAGTACTTC. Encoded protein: CASGFGREAREQYF.

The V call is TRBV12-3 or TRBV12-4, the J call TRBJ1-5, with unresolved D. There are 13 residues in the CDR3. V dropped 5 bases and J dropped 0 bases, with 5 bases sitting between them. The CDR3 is CASSAYSNQPQHF. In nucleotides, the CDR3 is TGTGCCAGCAGTGCCTATAGCAATCAGCCCCAGCATTTT.

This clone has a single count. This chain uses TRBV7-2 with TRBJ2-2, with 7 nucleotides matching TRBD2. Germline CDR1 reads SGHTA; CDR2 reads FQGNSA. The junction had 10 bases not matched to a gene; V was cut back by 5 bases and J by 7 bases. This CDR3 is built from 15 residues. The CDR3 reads CASSPRTSGIGELFF. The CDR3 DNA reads TGTGCCAGCAGCCCCAGGACTAGTGGTATCGGGGAGCTGTTTTTT.

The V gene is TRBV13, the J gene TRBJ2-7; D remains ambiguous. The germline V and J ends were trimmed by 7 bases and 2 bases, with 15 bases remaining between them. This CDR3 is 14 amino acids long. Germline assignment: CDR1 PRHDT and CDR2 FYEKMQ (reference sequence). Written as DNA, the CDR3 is TGTGCCAGCAATGTGGGAACAGAGCCCTACGAGCAGTACTTC. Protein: CASNVGTEPYEQYF. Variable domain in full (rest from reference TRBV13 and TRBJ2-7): AAGVIQSPRHLIKEKRETATLKCYPIPRHDTVYWYQQGPGQDPQFLISFYEKMQSDKGSIPDRFSAQQFSDYHSELNMSSLELGDSALYFCASNVGTEPYEQYFGPGTRLTVT.

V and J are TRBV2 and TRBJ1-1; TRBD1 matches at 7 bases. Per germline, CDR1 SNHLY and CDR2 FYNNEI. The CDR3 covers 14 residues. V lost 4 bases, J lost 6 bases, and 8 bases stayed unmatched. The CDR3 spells CASSGEWDSPEAFF. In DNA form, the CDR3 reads TGTGCCAGCAGTGGGGAATGGGACAGTCCTGAAGCTTTCTTT.

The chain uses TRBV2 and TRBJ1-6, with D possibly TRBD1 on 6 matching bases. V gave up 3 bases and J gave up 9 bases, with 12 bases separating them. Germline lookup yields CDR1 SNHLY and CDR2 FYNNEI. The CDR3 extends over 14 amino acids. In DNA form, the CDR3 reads TGTGCCAGCAGTGAGACAGGAGCTTCTTCACCCCTCCACTTT. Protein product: CASSETGASSPLHF.

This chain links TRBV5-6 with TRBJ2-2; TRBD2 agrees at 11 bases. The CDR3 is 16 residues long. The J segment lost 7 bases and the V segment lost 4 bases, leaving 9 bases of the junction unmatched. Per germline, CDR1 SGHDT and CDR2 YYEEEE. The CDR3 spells CASSTLAGVRLGELFF. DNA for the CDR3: TGTGCCAGCAGCACACTAGCGGGGGTACGGCTCGGGGAGCTGTTTTTT.

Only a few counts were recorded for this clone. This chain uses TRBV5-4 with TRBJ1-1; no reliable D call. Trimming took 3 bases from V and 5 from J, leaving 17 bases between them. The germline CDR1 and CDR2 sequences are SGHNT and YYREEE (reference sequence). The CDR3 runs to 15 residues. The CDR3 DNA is TGTGCCAGCAGCTCTGGAGGCCGTTCGGGGACTGAAGCTTTCTTT. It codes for CASSSGGRSGTEAFF.

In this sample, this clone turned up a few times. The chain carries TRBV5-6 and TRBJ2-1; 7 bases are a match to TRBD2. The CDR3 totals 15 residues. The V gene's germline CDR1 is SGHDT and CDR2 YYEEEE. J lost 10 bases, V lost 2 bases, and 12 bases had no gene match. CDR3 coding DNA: TGTGCCAGCAGCTTTGGGGGGGGGAGGTTGGAAGAGCAGTTCTTC. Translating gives CASSFGGGRLEEQFF.

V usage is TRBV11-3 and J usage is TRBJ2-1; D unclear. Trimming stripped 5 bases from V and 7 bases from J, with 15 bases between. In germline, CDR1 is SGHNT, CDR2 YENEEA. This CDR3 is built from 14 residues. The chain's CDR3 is CASSRPGSGNEQFF. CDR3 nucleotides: TGTGCCAGCAGCCGCCCCGGCTCCGGTAATGAGCAGTTCTTC.

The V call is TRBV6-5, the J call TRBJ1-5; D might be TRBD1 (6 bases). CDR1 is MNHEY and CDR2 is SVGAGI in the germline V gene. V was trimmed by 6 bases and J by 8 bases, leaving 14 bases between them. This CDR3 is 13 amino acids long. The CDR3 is CASRRTVLEPQHF. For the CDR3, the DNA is TGTGCCAGCAGGAGGACAGTTTTGGAGCCCCAGCATTTT.

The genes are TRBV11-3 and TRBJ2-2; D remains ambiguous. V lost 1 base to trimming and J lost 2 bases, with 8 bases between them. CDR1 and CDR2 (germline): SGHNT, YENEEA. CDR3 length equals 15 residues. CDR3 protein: CASSLVPDNTGELFF. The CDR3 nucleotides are TGTGCCAGCAGCTTAGTGCCCGACAACACCGGGGAGCTGTTTTTT. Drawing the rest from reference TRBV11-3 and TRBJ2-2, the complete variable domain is EAGVVQSPRYKIIEKKQPVAFWCNPISGHNTLYWYLQNLGQGPELLIRYENEEAVDDSQLPKDRFSAERLKGVDSTLKIQPAELGDSAVYLCASSLVPDNTGELFFGEGSRLTVL.

The CDR3 bases are TGTGCCAGCAGCGTATATGCTCCCAGGGATAATCGGTTCTTC. It is translated as CASSVYAPRDNRFF. The chain employs TRBV9 and TRBJ2-1, with D perhaps matching TRBD1 (5 bases). V lost 1 base and J lost 15, with 20 bases in between. The CDR3 sequence is 14 residues long. Germline CDR1 SGDLS, CDR2 YYNGEE.

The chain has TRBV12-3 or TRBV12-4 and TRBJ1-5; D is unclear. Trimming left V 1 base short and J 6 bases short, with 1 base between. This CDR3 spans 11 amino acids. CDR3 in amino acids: CASSLGQPQHF. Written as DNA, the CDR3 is TGTGCCAGCAGTTTAGGTCAGCCCCAGCATTTT.

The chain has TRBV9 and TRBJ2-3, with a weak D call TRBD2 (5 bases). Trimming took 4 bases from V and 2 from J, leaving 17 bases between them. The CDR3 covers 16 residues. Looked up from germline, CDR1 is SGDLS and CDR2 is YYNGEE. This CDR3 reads CASSLFGEALTDTQYF. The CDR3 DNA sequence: TGTGCCAGCAGCCTTTTCGGGGAAGCTCTCACAGATACGCAGTATTTT.